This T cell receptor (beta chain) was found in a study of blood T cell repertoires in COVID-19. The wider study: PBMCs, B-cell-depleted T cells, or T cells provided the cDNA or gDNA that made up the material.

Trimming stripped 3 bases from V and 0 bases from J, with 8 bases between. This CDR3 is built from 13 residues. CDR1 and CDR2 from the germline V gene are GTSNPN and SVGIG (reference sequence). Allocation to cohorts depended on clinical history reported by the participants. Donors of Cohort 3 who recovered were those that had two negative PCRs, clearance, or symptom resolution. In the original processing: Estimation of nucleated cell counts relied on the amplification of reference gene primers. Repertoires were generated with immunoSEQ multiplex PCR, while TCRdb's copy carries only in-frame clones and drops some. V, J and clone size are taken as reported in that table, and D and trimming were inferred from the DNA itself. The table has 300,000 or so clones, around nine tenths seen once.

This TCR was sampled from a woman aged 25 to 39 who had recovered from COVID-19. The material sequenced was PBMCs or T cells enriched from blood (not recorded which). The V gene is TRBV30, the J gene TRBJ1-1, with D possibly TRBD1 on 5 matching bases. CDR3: CAWSGGMNTEAFF. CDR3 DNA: TGTGCCTGGAGCGGGGGGATGAACACTGAAGCTTTCTTT.